This T cell receptor (beta chain) comes out of a study of graft-versus-host responses after intestinal transplantation. As for this clone: What it binds is not known.

Profiled with immunoSEQ multiplex PCR; TCRdb holds only in-frame clones, not every one. The data contain tens of thousands of clones, 91% of them singletons. V was trimmed by 4 bases and J by 4 bases, leaving 13 bases between them. CDR1 SNHLY and CDR2 FYNNEI come from the germline V gene. This CDR3 is built from 15 residues. This specimen consisted of unstimulated CD4+ T cells sorted from spleen or lymph node cells, obtained before intestinal transplant. This sequence joins TRBV2 and TRBJ2-2, with a weak D call TRBD2 (6 bases). The TCR sequence derives from a human donor who received an intestinal transplant. The CDR3 region is CASSGGAAGTGELFF. Written as DNA, the CDR3 is TGTGCCAGCAGTGGTGGGGCAGCGGGCACCGGGGAGCTGTTTTTT.